The 29 T cell receptor beta chains presented below share a single source sample, sequenced in a study of blood T cells in healthy people across ages. Primers used in a second PCR of about 6 to 11 cycles were a sample-barcoded 5' primer and a J-beta primer mix. Each CDR3 protein is one row after TCRdb ran MiXCR on the 5' RACE reads. Counted here are about 800,000 distinct CDR3 sequences, roughly 25% occurring once; the ten biggest clones make up under 4.5%. These records were also assigned to another study, of T cells of mothers and their children.

Source material: blood. The receptors were gathered from a boy younger than 18 in good health.

This clonotype was seen a few times. A read error may be the cause here, since a much bigger clone is one base away. The rearrangement links TRBV6-2 or TRBV6-3 to TRBJ1-4, with a tentative D call TRBD1 (5 bases). Germline V gives CDR1 MNHEY, CDR2 SVGEGT. V was clipped by 4 bases and J by 7 bases, with 16 bases between them. The CDR3 spans 15 residues. CDR3 coding DNA: TGTGCCAGCAGTTTCACCGGGGCAGGGAGTGAAAAACTGTTTTTT. It translates to CASSFTGAGSEKLFF.

The chain employs TRBV7-9 and TRBJ2-5, with D unclear. Germline values: CDR1 SEHNR, CDR2 FQNEAQ (reference sequence). This CDR3 spans 15 amino acids. V was trimmed by 2 bases and J by 2 bases, leaving 12 bases between them. In DNA, the CDR3 is TGTGCCAGCAGCTTATGGTCGGTCTCTCAAGAGACCCAGTACTTC. It codes for CASSLWSVSQETQYF.

This sequence joins TRBV5-1 and TRBJ2-5; 12 bases are shared with TRBD2. Matching the DNA end better, TRBJ2-7 makes the J call doubtful. Germline-derived CDR1 and CDR2 are SGHRS and YFSETQ. This CDR3 has 14 amino acids. CDR3: CASSWASGRDEQYF. In nucleotides, the CDR3 is TGCGCCAGCAGCTGGGCTAGCGGGAGGGACGAGCAGTACTTC.

V usage is TRBV7-9 and J usage is TRBJ2-7, with D maybe TRBD1 (5 bases). The CDR3 extends over 16 amino acids. V was shortened by 4 bases and J by 6 bases, with 22 bases between the two germline ends. Germline lookup yields CDR1 SEHNR and CDR2 FQNEAQ (reference sequence). CDR3 region: CASSSNSMDTFSEQYF. In DNA form, the CDR3 reads TGTGCCAGCAGCTCCAACTCGATGGACACCTTTTCCGAGCAGTACTTC.

The sample holds a few counts of this clonotype. The chain employs TRBV28 and TRBJ2-2, with TRBD1 matching 7 bases. V dropped 3 bases and J dropped 5; count of bases not matched to a gene: 6. CDR1 is MDHEN, CDR2 SYDVKM, per germline. This CDR3 has 15 residues. CDR3 nucleotides: TGTGCCAGCAGTTTCCGGGGACAGTTAACCGGGGAGCTGTTTTTT. Its protein product is CASSFRGQLTGELFF.

The V and J genes are TRBV20-1 and TRBJ1-5, with D unclear. The germline CDR1 and CDR2 sequences are DFQATT and SNEGSKA (reference sequence). The CDR3 has 17 amino acids. Trimming removed 6 bases from V and 0 bases from J, with 21 bases in between. CDR3 sequence (DNA): TGCAGTGCCCGTGGGGTCCGCCGAGGGTATAGCAATCAGCCCCAGCATTTT. It specifies CSARGVRRGYSNQPQHF.

The chain joins TRBV20-1 to TRBJ2-1; TRBD1 might be the D (7 bases). V was shortened by 2 bases and J by 9 bases, with 11 bases between the two germline ends. There are 12 residues in the CDR3. Germline-derived CDR1 and CDR2 are DFQATT and SNEGSKA (reference sequence). CDR3 residues: CSARRQGGEQFF. The CDR3 nucleotides are TGCAGTGCTAGACGTCAGGGGGGTGAGCAGTTCTTC.

CDR3 in DNA: TGTGCCAGCAGCCGCGGACAATACACCGGGGAGCTGTTTTTT. Amino acids: CASSRGQYTGELFF. This chain uses TRBV6-5 with TRBJ2-2; maybe TRBD1 (5 bases). The CDR3 has 14 residues. Germline CDR1 MNHEY, CDR2 SVGAGI. V lost 6 bases and J 3 bases, leaving 11 bases between the germline ends.

The V gene is TRBV12-3 or TRBV12-4, the J gene TRBJ2-7; D not certain. This CDR3 has 13 residues. Trimming took off 1 base at V and 7 bases at J, with 11 bases between the two ends. The CDR3 bases are TGTGCCAGCAGTTTAGGGCCAAGTAGGGAGCAGTACTTC. Its translation: CASSLGPSREQYF.

This chain connects TRBV20-1 to TRBJ2-1, with D uncertain. V was clipped by 0 bases and J by 3 bases, with 9 bases between them. CDR1 and CDR2 (germline): DFQATT, SNEGSKA (reference sequence). The CDR3 has 14 residues. Written as DNA, the CDR3 is TGCAGTGCTAGAGATCAGGTTTACTACAATGAGCAGTTCTTC. It encodes CSARDQVYYNEQFF.

The chain recombines TRBV6-2 or TRBV6-3 with TRBJ2-7, with a weak D call TRBD1 (5 bases). The CDR3 contains 12 residues. V lost 6 bases to trimming and J lost 3 bases, with 9 bases between them. Germline V gene sequence: CDR1 MNHEY, CDR2 SVGEGT. The CDR3 loop is CASRTALYEQYF. DNA of the CDR3: TGTGCCAGCAGGACAGCTCTCTACGAGCAGTACTTC.

This clonotype was observed a few times. This CDR3 reads CASSPQGGLTYEQYF. In DNA form, the CDR3 reads TGTGCCAGCAGCCCCCAGGGGGGGTTAACCTACGAGCAGTACTTC. The chain uses TRBV11-1 and TRBJ2-7, with D possibly called TRBD1 or TRBD2 (7 bases each). The CDR3 runs to 15 residues. V lost 5 bases to trimming and J lost 2 bases, with 16 bases between them. Germline V gives CDR1 SGHAT, CDR2 FQDESV (reference sequence).

This chain connects TRBV4-3 to TRBJ2-3; D not resolved. The germline V and J ends were trimmed by 0 bases and 8 bases, with 21 bases remaining between them. CDR1 is LGHNA, CDR2 YSLEER, per germline. CDR3 length equals 17 residues. The CDR3 region has the DNA TGCGCCAGCAGCCAAGATATAGTTGCAGGAGCAACTGGTACGCAGTATTTT. This encodes CASSQDIVAGATGTQYF.

This chain connects TRBV7-9 to TRBJ2-7; D is unclear. Germline lookup yields CDR1 SEHNR and CDR2 FQNEAQ (reference sequence). This CDR3 comprises 13 residues. V dropped 4 bases and J dropped 3 bases, with 10 bases sitting between them. The CDR3 DNA reads TGTGCCAGCAGCTCAACTCGGCGCTACGAGCAGTACTTC. Translation: CASSSTRRYEQYF.

The V gene is TRBV27, the J gene TRBJ2-6, with D unclear. The CDR3 is made up of 15 amino acids. Germline CDR1 and CDR2: MNHEY and SMNVEV (reference sequence). The V end was cut by 5 bases, the J end by 0 bases, with 8 bases between. CDR3 region: CASSEPVSGANVLTF. DNA of the CDR3: TGTGCCAGCAGTGAGCCCGTCTCTGGGGCCAACGTCCTGACTTTC.

This clonotype was recorded only once. V usage is TRBV18 and J usage is TRBJ2-5, with 7 positions matching TRBD1. This CDR3 region has 15 residues. The V segment lost 3 bases and the J segment 5 bases; nucleotides outside the gene matches: 9. Germline CDR1 and CDR2: KGHSH and LQKENI. This CDR3 reads CASSPTDRAGETQYF. DNA of the CDR3: TGTGCCAGCTCACCCACCGACAGGGCCGGGGAGACCCAGTACTTC.

This clonotype came up a few times. The V call is TRBV5-1, the J call TRBJ1-5, with D possibly TRBD1 on 5 matching bases. The CDR3 consists of 15 residues. CDR1 is SGHRS and CDR2 is YFSETQ in the germline V gene. The V gene lost 4 bases and the J gene lost 0 bases, with 11 bases spanning the gap. DNA of the CDR3: TGCGCCAGCAGCCAGGACGGGGCTAGCAATCAGCCCCAGCATTTT. Amino acid sequence: CASSQDGASNQPQHF.

The chain has TRBV28 and TRBJ2-6, with TRBD1 matching over 8 bases. CDR1 and CDR2 from the germline V gene are MDHEN and SYDVKM. The CDR3 has 16 residues. The ends lost 7 bases at V and 5 bases at J; junction bases unmatched: 10. The DNA for the CDR3 is TGTGCCAGCATCCCCGGACAGGGACGAAGGGCCAACGTCCTGACTTTC. Its protein product is CASIPGQGRRANVLTF.

J is TRBJ1-2 and V is TRBV3-1, with D unclear. In germline, CDR1 is LGHDT, CDR2 YNNKEL (reference sequence). Trimming took 0 bases from V and 14 from J, leaving 16 bases between them. The CDR3 has 13 residues. CDR3 sequence (DNA): TGTGCCAGCAGCCAAGACAGTCGGGGTATTGGGACCTTC. Residues: CASSQDSRGIGTF.

This clonotype was recorded a few times. The chain combines TRBV4-1 with TRBJ1-3, with D maybe TRBD1 (5 bases). There are 13 residues in the CDR3. Between the trimmed V and J ends, which lost 1 base and 9 bases, there was a span of 10 bases. Per germline, CDR1 MGHRA and CDR2 YSYEKL. The chain's CDR3 is CASSQVWGSTIYF. The CDR3 nucleotides are TGCGCCAGCAGCCAAGTGTGGGGGAGCACCATATATTTT.

The chain recombines TRBV4-2 with TRBJ2-3; D is uncertain. The germline CDR1 and CDR2 sequences are LGHNA and YNFKEQ. The CDR3 loop spans 16 amino acids. Trimming cost V 2 bases and J 6 bases, with 18 bases left between them. CDR3 amino acids: CASSQIVQPELDTQYF. CDR3 nucleotides: TGTGCCAGCAGCCAAATCGTCCAGCCTGAACTGGATACGCAGTATTTT.

This clonotype has more than one count but fewer than ten. This CDR3 reads CSVLGDSLSYEQYF. CDR3 DNA: TGCAGCGTCTTGGGGGACAGCCTCTCCTACGAGCAGTACTTC. The chain recombines TRBV29-1 with TRBJ2-5, with 7 bases fitting TRBD1. The end of the DNA aligns better with TRBJ2-7, so the J call may be wrong. Germline-derived CDR1 and CDR2 are SQVTM and ANQGSEA. CDR3 size: 14 residues.

This clonotype occurred a few times. Here the CDR3 reads CASSLPIAGGYQETQYF. For the CDR3, the DNA is TGTGCCAGCAGCTTACCTATAGCGGGGGGGTACCAAGAGACCCAGTACTTC. The J gene is TRBJ2-5, the V gene TRBV11-2, with 11 bases identical to TRBD2. CDR1 and CDR2 (germline): SGHAT, FQNNGV. This CDR3 has 17 amino acids. V lost 2 bases and J lost 0; bases outside the gene matches: 5.

Comment on this clonotype: One base away lies a much larger clone, so this may be a sequencing read error. The rearrangement uses TRBV7-6 and TRBJ2-3; the match to TRBD1 covers 12 bases. The germline CDR1 and CDR2 sequences are SGHVS and FNYEAQ. This CDR3 region has 15 residues. The trim removed 5 bases at V and 4 bases at J, leaving 4 bases unmatched. The CDR3 is CASSPGTGGPDTQYF. The CDR3 DNA follows: TGTGCCAGCAGCCCCGGGACAGGGGGCCCAGATACGCAGTATTTT.

This rearrangement joins TRBV28 to TRBJ2-3; 10 nucleotides align to TRBD2. In germline, CDR1 is MDHEN, CDR2 SYDVKM. With 5 bases clipped from V and 4 bases from J, the junction kept 12 bases outside the gene matches. CDR3 length equals 17 residues. The CDR3 region is CASSLPSSGRTADTQYF. The CDR3 DNA is TGTGCCAGCAGTCTCCCCTCTAGCGGGAGAACTGCAGATACGCAGTATTTT.

The rearrangement uses TRBV11-2 and TRBJ2-3; the D gene is possibly TRBD2 (6 bases). The V end lost 3 bases, the J end lost 1 base, and 14 bases lay between the germline ends. The CDR3 covers 16 residues. Germline CDR1 reads SGHAT; CDR2 reads FQNNGV. The CDR3 here is CASSFWRVQGTDTQYF. CDR3 in DNA: TGTGCCAGCAGCTTTTGGAGGGTACAGGGCACAGATACGCAGTATTTT. Full variable domain (rest looked up from reference TRBV11-2 and TRBJ2-3): EAGVAQSPRYKIIEKRQSVAFWCNPISGHATLYWYQQILGQGPKLLIQFQNNGVVDDSQLPKDRFSAERLKGVDSTLKIQPAKLEDSAVYLCASSFWRVQGTDTQYFGPGTRLTVL.

In this sample, this clonotype turned up a few times. The chain is built from TRBV7-2 and TRBJ1-1; tentatively, D is TRBD1 (5 bases). Trimming took off 5 bases at V and 3 bases at J, with 10 bases between the two ends. Germline V gene lookup returns CDR1 SGHTA and CDR2 FQGNSA. CDR3 size: 13 residues. The CDR3 loop is CASSRDSYTEAFF. The CDR3 DNA reads as TGTGCCAGCAGCCGTGACAGCTACACTGAAGCTTTCTTT.

The chain joins TRBV6-2 or TRBV6-3 to TRBJ1-5; 10 nucleotides agree with TRBD1. The CDR3 spans 17 residues. Trimming removed 3 bases from V and 9 bases from J; junction bases left unmatched: 14. Per germline, CDR1 MNHEY and CDR2 SVGEGT. In nucleotides, the CDR3 is TGTGCCAGCAGTTATGGGACAGGGGCGCGTCCTCTCTGGCCCCAGCATTTT. Amino acid sequence: CASSYGTGARPLWPQHF.

This clonotype has at least ten counts. The chain couples TRBV2 to TRBJ2-3; unclear D gene. The germline CDR1 and CDR2 sequences are SNHLY and FYNNEI. The V gene lost 4 bases and the J gene lost 2 bases, with 4 bases spanning the gap. The CDR3 loop spans 12 amino acids. The CDR3 coding sequence is TGTGCCAGCAGTGGCTACACAGATACGCAGTATTTT. Translated: CASSGYTDTQYF.